This TCR beta chain was captured in a study of OX40 agonist ivuxolimab in advanced cancers. On the study more broadly: Patients were treated with intravenous ivuxolimab, dosed at 0.01 to 10 mg/kg and infused every 2 weeks. Study-level points and caveats: Determination of antigen specificity was not performed for the expanded peripheral T cells.

The V segment lost 1 base and the J segment 1 base; nucleotides outside the gene matches: 10. CDR3 size: 19 residues. In germline, CDR1 is SEHNR, CDR2 FQNEAQ (reference sequence). Sequencing was performed with immunoSEQ multiplex PCR; in TCRdb, only in-frame clones are kept and a portion is missing. The sample lists under 90,000 clones, roughly 86% occurring once. Autoimmune disease history or systemic immunosuppression led to patient exclusion. Turning to this clone: Its antigen is still unknown.

The sequence was obtained from an adult with an advanced solid tumor such as melanoma, head and neck, liver or kidney cancer. The sequences come from CD4+ or CD8+ T cells sorted from blood, collected in a trial of the OX40 agonist ivuxolimab. The chain couples TRBV7-9 to TRBJ2-1; TRBD2 agrees at 10 bases. The CDR3 nucleotides read TGTGCCAGCAGCTTAGAGACTAGCGGGTACTATGGGTCCTACAATGAGCAGTTCTTC. As protein: CASSLETSGYYGSYNEQFF.